Listed here is a single TCR beta chain. The CDR3 extends over 14 amino acids. Trimming took 2 bases from V and 3 from J; bases not matched to a gene: 4. Germline V gives CDR1 SGHRS, CDR2 YFSETQ. This sample is part of a study of blood T cell repertoires in COVID-19. TCRdb's copy holds only in-frame clones and misses some; the assay was immunoSEQ multiplex PCR. The sample has 50,000 to 60,000 clones, roughly 87% seen once. Specimen: peripheral blood. This sequence was found in a man between 35 and 55 years old with COVID-19, enrolled during active disease. V gene TRBV5-1 combines with J gene TRBJ2-7; 8 bases map to TRBD1. CDR3 bases: TGCGCCAGCAGCTTAAACACAGGGGGCTACGAGCAGTACTTC. It translates to CASSLNTGGYEQYF.